This is a list of T cell receptor beta chains from one sample in a study of blood T cell repertoires in COVID-19. The assay was immunoSEQ multiplex PCR, and TCRdb's table has in-frame clones only and misses some. Of 95,000 to 100,000 clones in the sample, about 89% were seen once. Sequences were obtained from peripheral blood. The source is a woman younger than 45 with acute or convalescent COVID-19. CDR3s include the opening cysteine and the closing phenylalanine or tryptophan. Each record gives: D gene, clone size, V gene, J gene, CDR3 protein, CDR3 DNA. D genes are given only for firm matches. Clone size is stated in some rows and not others, as once, few, many or a class when expanded.

>TRBD1|-|TRBV5-1|TRBJ1-3
CASSLDGQGAGNTIYF
TGCGCCAGCAGCTTAGACGGACAGGGGGCTGGAAACACCATATATTTT
>-|-|TRBV7-2|TRBJ2-7
CASSLMRTSYEQYF
TGTGCCAGCAGCTTGATGAGGACTTCCTACGAGCAGTACTTC
>-|-|TRBV11-1|TRBJ2-7
CASSLAPQGRYEQYF
TGTGCCAGCAGCTTAGCCCCGCAGGGCAGGTACGAGCAGTACTTC
>TRBD1|-|TRBV6-5|TRBJ2-7
CASSIQGVGSYEQYF
TGTGCCAGCAGCATACAGGGGGTAGGATCCTACGAGCAGTACTTC
>-|-|TRBV18|TRBJ2-1
CASSTSRDEGQFF
TGTGCCAGCTCAACTAGCAGGGATGAGGGACAGTTCTTC
>TRBD1|-|TRBV5-1|TRBJ1-4
CASSPGTATNEKLFF
TGCGCCAGCAGCCCCGGGACAGCTACTAATGAAAAGCTGTTTTTT
>TRBD1|few|TRBV7-2|TRBJ1-4
CASSSQGATNEKLFF
TGTGCCAGCAGCTCGCAGGGGGCAACTAATGAAAAACTGTTTTTT
>-|-|TRBV6-1|TRBJ1-1
CASSEGGWGTPNTEAFF
TGTGCCAGCAGTGAAGGGGGGTGGGGGACACCTAACACTGAAGCTTTCTTT
>-|-|TRBV7-9|TRBJ1-2
CASSFELSNYGYTF
TGTGCCAGCAGCTTTGAGCTATCTAACTATGGCTACACCTTC
>TRBD1|-|TRBV5-1|TRBJ2-2
CASSLEPGGSGELFF
TGCGCCAGCAGCTTGGAGCCAGGGGGCTCCGGGGAGCTGTTTTTT
>-|-|TRBV6-1|TRBJ2-7
CASSDPTGKLGEQYF
TGTGCCAGCAGTGACCCTACGGGTAAGCTAGGAGAGCAGTACTTC
>-|-|TRBV7-9|TRBJ1-2
CASSLGETPLF
TGTGCCAGCAGCTTAGGCGAGACTCCCCTTTTC
>-|-|TRBV18|TRBJ1-1
CASSPPEGRYTEAFF
TGTGCCAGCTCACCACCGGAAGGGAGGTACACTGAAGCTTTCTTT
>TRBD1|-|TRBV19|TRBJ1-3
CASTQTGALVESGNTIYF
TGTGCCAGTACCCAGACAGGGGCGCTGGTAGAGTCTGGAAACACCATATATTTT
>-|-|TRBV15|TRBJ1-4
CATSIGGGANEKLFF
TGTGCCACCAGCATCGGAGGGGGGGCTAATGAAAAACTGTTTTTT
>-|-|TRBV10-2|TRBJ1-5
CASTKGVVGNQPQHF
TGCGCCAGCACTAAGGGGGTAGTAGGCAATCAGCCCCAGCATTTT
>TRBD1|-|TRBV2|TRBJ1-4
CASTGQGGEKLFF
TGTGCCAGCACGGGACAGGGGGGAGAAAAACTGTTTTTT
>TRBD1|-|TRBV5-6|TRBJ2-7
CASSIYDRGVSGEQYF
TGTGCCAGCAGCATCTACGACAGGGGAGTGTCGGGCGAGCAGTACTTC
>TRBD1|once|TRBV5-1|TRBJ2-1
CASSFSGTASYNEQFF
TGCGCCAGCAGCTTCTCCGGGACAGCATCCTACAATGAGCAGTTCTTC
>-|-|TRBV4-1|TRBJ2-7
CASSQGQLSSYEQYF
TGCGCCAGCAGCCAAGGGCAATTAAGCTCCTACGAGCAGTACTTC
>-|-|TRBV23-1|TRBJ1-5
CASSQGQLNQPQHF
TGCGCCAGCAGTCAAGGTCAGTTAAATCAGCCCCAGCATTTT
>-|-|TRBV7-8|TRBJ1-1
CASSLSEQTRKAFF
TGTGCCAGCAGCCTCTCAGAGCAGACTAGGAAAGCTTTCTTT
>-|-|TRBV13|TRBJ1-1
CASSLALKGLGTEAFF
TGTGCCAGCAGCTTAGCCCTAAAGGGGCTGGGCACTGAAGCTTTCTTT
>-|-|TRBV20-1|TRBJ2-1
CSASDGGGHQANEQFF
TGCAGTGCTAGTGATGGAGGGGGCCACCAGGCTAATGAGCAGTTCTTC
>TRBD2|-|TRBV20-1|TRBJ2-1
CSASWFALAGNEQFF
TGCAGTGCTAGTTGGTTCGCACTAGCGGGCAATGAGCAGTTCTTC
>TRBD1|-|TRBV6-5|TRBJ1-2
CASSYLGGQGYTF
TGTGCCAGCAGTTACCTAGGGGGCCAGGGCTACACCTTC
>-|-|TRBV5-1|TRBJ2-3
CASRTEPERDTQYF
TGCGCCAGCAGAACAGAGCCAGAGCGGGATACGCAGTATTTT
>-|-|TRBV12-2|TRBJ2-4
CASRPPCGGVIQYF
TGTGCAAGTCGCCCACCATGTGGCGGGGTGATTCAGTACTTC
>-|-|TRBV3-1/TRBV3-2|TRBJ1-1
CASMRALGTEAFF
TGTGCCAGCATGAGGGCCCTGGGCACTGAAGCTTTCTTT
>TRBD1|-|TRBV5-1|TRBJ1-4
CASSLTGGGFEKLFF
TGCGCCAGCAGCTTGACAGGGGGCGGATTTGAAAAACTGTTTTTT
>-|-|TRBV18|TRBJ2-1
CASSTAGGREQFF
TGTGCCAGCTCAACAGCAGGAGGCCGTGAGCAGTTCTTC
>-|-|TRBV28|TRBJ2-7
CASSLAGREQYF
TGTGCCAGCAGTTTAGCAGGGCGCGAGCAGTACTTC
>-|-|TRBV2|TRBJ2-2
CASTLGGGWDTGELFF
TGTGCCAGCACCTTAGGAGGGGGCTGGGACACCGGGGAGCTGTTTTTT
>-|-|TRBV14|TRBJ1-1
CASSQDGATEAFF
TGTGCCAGCAGCCAAGATGGGGCCACTGAAGCTTTCTTT
>-|-|TRBV7-9|TRBJ2-5
CASSLRTQLQETQYF
TGTGCCAGCAGCTTAAGGACACAATTACAAGAGACCCAGTACTTC
>-|-|TRBV29-1|TRBJ2-7
CSVRGLASSYEQYF
TGCAGCGTGAGGGGACTCGCGAGCTCCTACGAGCAGTACTTC
>TRBD1|-|TRBV2|TRBJ1-5
CASTLGQGYSNQPQHF
TGTGCCAGCACCTTGGGACAGGGATATAGCAATCAGCCCCAGCATTTT
>-|-|TRBV30|TRBJ1-2
CAWKGLYGYTF
TGTGCCTGGAAGGGGTTATATGGCTACACCTTC
>-|-|TRBV29-1|TRBJ1-2
CSVVVSALSNYGYTF
TGCAGCGTTGTCGTCAGCGCTCTTTCGAACTATGGCTACACCTTC
>TRBD1|-|TRBV6-5|TRBJ1-2
CASSYSGTEANYGYTF
TGTGCCAGCAGTTACTCGGGGACAGAAGCTAACTATGGCTACACCTTC
>TRBD1|few|TRBV7-9|TRBJ1-1
CASSFDRGTEAFF
TGTGCCAGCAGCTTCGACAGGGGGACTGAAGCTTTCTTT
>-|-|TRBV12-3/TRBV12-4|TRBJ1-1
CASSYFSGAEAFF
TGTGCCAGCAGCTACTTCTCAGGGGCTGAAGCTTTCTTT
>-|-|TRBV2|TRBJ1-4
CASVTGKLATNEKLFF
TGTGCCAGCGTCACAGGGAAGTTAGCAACTAATGAAAAACTGTTTTTT
>TRBD1|-|TRBV3-1/TRBV3-2|TRBJ2-7
CASSPNRGEQYF
TGTGCCAGCAGCCCAAACAGGGGCGAGCAGTACTTC
>TRBD1|-|TRBV5-6|TRBJ1-2
CASSLDRGRDGYTF
TGTGCCAGCAGCTTGGACAGGGGAAGGGATGGCTACACCTTC
>-|-|TRBV5-1|TRBJ1-2
CASSPTGLYGYTF
TGCGCCAGCAGCCCGACAGGACTCTATGGCTACACCTTC
>-|-|TRBV2|TRBJ1-1
CASSPRSLGGAFF
TGTGCCAGCAGTCCAAGGTCCTTAGGAGGAGCTTTCTTT
>-|-|TRBV7-9|TRBJ1-1
CASSHPLQGKVEAFF
TGTGCCAGCAGTCACCCTTTACAGGGTAAGGTTGAAGCTTTCTTT
>TRBD1|-|TRBV2|TRBJ2-7
CASKGTGHYEQYF
TGTGCCAGCAAAGGGACAGGACATTACGAGCAGTACTTC
>-|-|TRBV19|TRBJ1-5
CASSILLGGDQPQHF
TGTGCCAGTAGTATCCTACTCGGGGGTGATCAGCCCCAGCATTTT
>TRBD1|few|TRBV9|TRBJ1-2
CASSESGQDYGYTF
TGTGCCAGCAGCGAATCGGGACAGGACTATGGCTACACCTTC